A few counts support the clone carrying this TCR beta chain. From germline, CDR1 is SQVTM and CDR2 ANQGSEA. The CDR3 has 12 amino acids. These data originate in a study of CD8 T cells in Susac syndrome. RNA, at roughly 0.45 to 1 ug, was reverse transcribed with random hexamers. TCRdb analysed the immunoSEQ multiplex PCR reads with MiXCR anew, one entry per CDR3 protein. The sample consists of roughly 200,000 distinct CDR3 sequences, about 94% of them appearing once. Sequencing used CD4+ T cells from PBMCs. The chain carries TRBV29-1 and TRBJ2-1, with 9 nucleotides matching TRBD2. The source is a human donor with Susac syndrome. DNA of the CDR3: TGCAAGACTAGCGGCCATTACAATGAGCAGTTCTTC. Its protein is CKTSGHYNEQFF.